These T cell receptor beta chains were read from a single sample in a study of beta chain features in type 1 diabetes. The protocol was immunoSEQ multiplex PCR, while the TCRdb copy is restricted to in-frame clones and leaves out a portion. The data hold 350,000 to 450,000 clones, with roughly 13% observed a single time. Sequencing was performed on naive CD4+ T cells from blood. All receptors come from a man between 25 and 39 years old in good health. The CDR3 runs from the conserved cysteine through the conserved F or W. The D gene is left open where the match is weak. Part of the rows lack a size; the others show once, few, many or a class for expanded clones.

D gene	J gene	clone size	V gene	CDR3 protein	CDR3 DNA
TRBD1	TRBJ2-7	.	TRBV19	CASKVGTGAQGEQYF	TGTGCCAGCAAGGTTGGGACAGGGGCGCAGGGGGAGCAGTACTTC
TRBD2	TRBJ2-1	few	TRBV29-1	CSVGGGGPYNEQFF	TGCAGCGTTGGAGGCGGGGGACCTTACAATGAGCAGTTCTTC
.	TRBJ1-2	many	TRBV14	CASSQEWTYGYTF	TGTGCCAGCAGCCAAGAGTGGACCTACGGCTACACCTTC
.	TRBJ2-1	few	TRBV7-9	CASSFSGAAGNEQFF	TGTGCCAGCAGCTTTTCGGGGGCAGCGGGCAATGAGCAGTTCTTC
.	TRBJ1-2	few	TRBV6-1	CASIGIADYGYTF	TGTGCCAGCATCGGGATTGCGGACTATGGCTACACCTTC
.	TRBJ2-5	.	TRBV30	CAWSLTPGETQYF	TGTGCCTGGAGCCTGACCCCAGGGGAGACCCAGTACTTC
TRBD2	TRBJ2-3	.	TRBV5-1	CASSDSGGASDTQYF	TGCGCCAGCAGCGACAGCGGGGGGGCTTCGGATACGCAGTATTTT
.	TRBJ1-5	.	TRBV4-3	CASRCQCQPQHF	TGCGCCAGCAGATGCCAATGTCAGCCCCAGCATTTT
.	TRBJ2-2	.	TRBV4-1	CASSQIGRGPGTGELFF	TGCGCCAGCAGCCAAATTGGGCGGGGGCCGGGCACCGGGGAGCTGTTTTTT
.	TRBJ2-2	.	TRBV4-3	CASSQGIARMGTGELFF	TGCGCCAGCAGCCAAGGGATAGCCAGGATGGGTACCGGGGAGCTGTTTTTT
.	TRBJ1-1	.	TRBV15	CATSFQGNTEAFF	TGTGCCACCAGTTTCCAGGGGAACACTGAAGCTTTCTTT
TRBD2	TRBJ2-4	few	TRBV2	CASRREGSIQYF	TGTGCCAGCAGGAGGGAGGGGAGCATTCAGTACTTC
.	TRBJ1-1	.	TRBV29-1	CSVAGSGLNTEAFF	TGCAGCGTTGCGGGATCGGGTCTGAACACTGAAGCTTTCTTT
.	TRBJ1-4	.	TRBV19	CASMSGEGVEKLFF	TGTGCCAGTATGAGTGGCGAGGGGGTCGAAAAACTGTTTTTT
TRBD1	TRBJ2-2	.	TRBV6-5	CASRSGGINTGELFF	TGTGCCAGCCGGTCAGGGGGTATAAACACCGGGGAGCTGTTTTTT
.	TRBJ1-1	.	TRBV7-2	CASRVAGLPSIQLF	TGTGCCAGCAGAGTAGCGGGACTCCCCTCGATTCAGCTCTTT
TRBD1	TRBJ2-7	few	TRBV27	CASSLSTGYEQYF	TGTGCCAGCAGTTTATCGACAGGGTACGAGCAGTACTTC
.	TRBJ1-4	few	TRBV2	CASSQIEKLFF	TGTGCCAGCAGTCAAATCGAAAAACTGTTTTTT
.	TRBJ2-1	.	TRBV7-9	CASSLTSYNEQFF	TGTGCCAGCAGCTTGACCTCCTACAATGAGCAGTTCTTC
TRBD1	TRBJ1-2	.	TRBV7-9	CASSPEGQSTNYGYTF	TGTGCCAGCAGCCCAGAGGGACAGTCGACTAACTATGGCTACACCTTC
.	TRBJ2-3	few	TRBV7-9	CASSQRELTDTQYF	TGTGCCAGCAGCCAAAGGGAACTCACAGATACGCAGTATTTT
.	TRBJ1-2	.	TRBV6-6	CASSYSSGGDYGYTF	TGTGCCAGCAGTTACTCATCGGGTGGCGACTATGGCTACACCTTC
.	TRBJ2-1	few	TRBV25-1	CATCRDNRNEQFF	TGTGCCACCTGCAGGGATAACAGGAATGAGCAGTTCTTC
.	TRBJ1-2	few	TRBV5-1	CASSLVPGVQNGYTF	TGCGCCAGCAGCTTGGTTCCAGGGGTTCAGAATGGCTACACCTTC
.	TRBJ2-4	.	TRBV5-4	CASSRDDHIQYF	TGTGCCAGCAGCCGGGACGACCACATTCAGTACTTC
TRBD1	TRBJ2-5	.	TRBV7-8	CASSHRDRLFETQYF	TGTGCCAGCAGCCACCGGGACAGGTTGTTCGAGACCCAGTACTTC
TRBD2	TRBJ2-1	.	TRBV28	CASSLGGRADEQFF	TGTGCCAGCAGTTTGGGAGGGAGGGCTGATGAGCAGTTCTTC
TRBD1	TRBJ2-1	.	TRBV4-3	CASSQKRDRVNNEQFF	TGCGCCAGCAGCCAAAAGCGGGACAGGGTTAACAATGAGCAGTTCTTC
TRBD2	TRBJ2-7	few	TRBV7-2	CASSPSAGVGEQYF	TGTGCCAGCAGCCCATCAGCGGGGGTGGGCGAGCAGTACTTC
TRBD1	TRBJ1-2	.	TRBV18	CASSPKGQGNYGYTF	TGTGCCAGCTCACCAAAGGGACAGGGGAACTATGGCTACACCTTC
.	TRBJ2-1	few	TRBV7-8	CASDKNRFTYNEQFF	TGTGCCAGCGATAAGAACAGGTTCACGTACAATGAGCAGTTCTTC
.	TRBJ2-1	.	TRBV30	CAWSEILGAYNEQFF	TGTGCCTGGAGTGAAATCTTGGGGGCATACAATGAGCAGTTCTTC
.	TRBJ1-1	.	TRBV12-5	CASGPRGGEAFF	TGTGCTAGTGGCCCCAGAGGGGGGGAAGCTTTCTTT
.	TRBJ1-1	few	TRBV12-5	CASRNTEAFF	TGTGCTAGCCGGAACACTGAAGCTTTCTTT
.	TRBJ2-1	.	TRBV23-1	CAIRDITHHEQFF	TGCGCCATCCGGGACATTACCCACCATGAGCAGTTCTTC
.	TRBJ1-1	few	TRBV5-4	CASSPKDRATAFF	TGTGCCAGCAGCCCAAAGGACCGAGCGACAGCTTTCTTT
.	TRBJ2-1	.	TRBV6-6	CASSYSVEVTGEQFF	TGTGCCAGCAGTTACTCTGTGGAAGTGACGGGTGAGCAGTTCTTC
.	TRBJ2-1	few	TRBV9	CASSPTFQGGIVNEQFF	TGTGCCAGCAGCCCCACCTTTCAGGGGGGAATCGTCAATGAGCAGTTCTTC
TRBD1	TRBJ2-7	.	TRBV5-1	CASSSQGVNSYEQYF	TGCGCCAGCAGCTCACAGGGGGTAAACTCCTACGAGCAGTACTTC
.	TRBJ1-6	.	TRBV15	CATSRDLASPLHF	TGTGCCACCAGCAGAGATCTGGCCTCACCCCTCCACTTT
.	TRBJ2-1	.	TRBV6-5	CASTKTGSSYNEQFF	TGTGCCAGCACAAAAACAGGGTCGTCCTACAATGAGCAGTTCTTC
.	TRBJ2-3	few	TRBV5-1	CASSKESSTDTQYF	TGCGCCAGCAGCAAGGAGTCTAGCACAGATACGCAGTATTTT
TRBD2	TRBJ2-5	few	TRBV6-1	CASKGLAGGSETQYF	TGTGCCAGCAAGGGACTAGCGGGAGGGAGTGAGACCCAGTACTTC